This passage covers 26 T cell receptor beta chains from one sample sequenced in a study of identical twins. TCRdb passed the 5' RACE reads through MiXCR, listing each CDR3 protein once. Of 550,000 to 700,000 distinct CDR3 sequences in the sample, approximately 10% are singletons; the top ten hold approximately 3%. The data were also submitted as part of a second study, on yellow fever vaccine responses in identical twins.

Source material: PBMCs. The source of these receptors is a woman between 18 and 29 years old in good health.

This clonotype was seen ten or more times. The gene calls are TRBV11-2 and TRBJ2-1; D is unresolved. Trimming shortened V by 5 bases and J by 0 bases, and 14 bases separated the two germline ends. The germline gives CDR1 SGHAT, CDR2 FQNNGV. CDR3 length: 16 residues. DNA of the CDR3: TGTGCCAGCAGCCTAAGAGTCACCGTCTCCTACAATGAGCAGTTCTTC. It specifies CASSLRVTVSYNEQFF.

V and J are TRBV6-5 and TRBJ2-3, with unresolved D. CDR1 and CDR2 (germline): MNHEY, SVGAGI. V lost 2 bases, J lost 1 base, and 10 bases lay in between. The CDR3 spans 15 residues. The CDR3 region is CASSYQNKGTDTQYF. CDR3 coding DNA: TGTGCCAGCAGTTACCAGAACAAGGGCACAGATACGCAGTATTTT.

This clonotype was found many times. This chain joins TRBV7-3 and TRBJ2-3, with no clear D. The germline V gene encodes CDR1 SGHTA and CDR2 FQGTGA. This CDR3 region has 14 residues. V dropped 1 base and J dropped 1 base, with 6 bases sitting between them. The chain's CDR3 is CASSLNRRTDTQYF. The CDR3, as DNA: TGTGCCAGCAGCTTAAACCGGCGCACAGATACGCAGTATTTT.

In its sample, this clonotype was seen many times. The chain joins TRBV10-3 to TRBJ2-5, with 10 bases fitting TRBD2. CDR3 size: 17 residues. Germline V lookup: CDR1 ENHRY, CDR2 SYGVKD. J lost 2 bases, V lost 2 bases, and 8 bases had no gene match. The CDR3 spells CAISETPRTSGQETQYF. The CDR3 DNA follows: TGTGCCATCAGTGAGACGCCCCGGACTAGCGGACAAGAGACCCAGTACTTC.

This clonotype was detected a few times. This chain links TRBV7-3 with TRBJ2-5; 9 nucleotides align to TRBD2. V shed 1 base and J 2 bases; nucleotides not matched to a gene: 11. The CDR3 length is 18 residues. Germline values: CDR1 SGHTA, CDR2 FQGTGA. Here the CDR3 DNA reads TGTGCCAGCAGCTTAAGGATCCGTGGTAGCGGGGGACAAGAGACCCAGTACTTC. Protein: CASSLRIRGSGGQETQYF. The whole variable domain, filled in from reference TRBV7-3 and TRBJ2-5, reads GAGVSQTPSNKVTEKGKYVELRCDPISGHTALYWYRQSLGQGPEFLIYFQGTGAADDSGLPNDRFFAVRPEGSVSTLKIQRTERGDSAVYLCASSLRIRGSGGQETQYFGPGTRLLVL.

This clonotype was seen more than once but under ten times. The CDR3 loop is CSVEGEPGQGQYNEQFF. CDR3 DNA: TGCAGCGTTGAAGGTGAACCGGGACAGGGGCAATACAATGAGCAGTTCTTC. V is TRBV29-1 and J is TRBJ2-1, with 10 bases fitting TRBD1. The junction had 10 bases not matched to a gene; V was cut back by 1 base and J by 4 bases. The CDR3 length is 17 residues. Germline V CDR1 and CDR2: SQVTM, ANQGSEA.

The J gene is TRBJ2-2, the V gene TRBV9, with TRBD2 matching over 9 bases. This CDR3 is 15 amino acids long. The germline gives CDR1 SGDLS, CDR2 YYNGEE. After removal of 9 bases from V and 6 bases from J, the junction contained 12 bases not matched to a gene. CDR3 sequence (DNA): TGTGCCATCTCAACCGGGACTAGCTGGCCCGGGGAGCTGTTTTTT. It is translated as CAISTGTSWPGELFF.

This clonotype was found a few times. The V and J genes are TRBV20-1 and TRBJ2-1; TRBD2 might be the D (6 bases). The CDR3 covers 11 residues. Germline lookup yields CDR1 DFQATT and CDR2 SNEGSKA (reference sequence). The CDR3 loop reads CSAKRDNEQFF. Here the CDR3 DNA reads TGCAGCGCGAAGCGGGACAATGAGCAGTTCTTC.

This clonotype was detected many times. V and J are TRBV27 and TRBJ1-5; the D gene is possibly TRBD1 (6 bases). The germline V gene has CDR1 MNHEY and CDR2 SMNVEV (reference sequence). V was shortened by 5 bases and J by 0 bases, with 11 bases between the two germline ends. This CDR3 comprises 15 residues. The CDR3 nucleotides are TGTGCCAGCAGTCCGGGACATCTTAGCAATCAGCCCCAGCATTTT. It is translated as CASSPGHLSNQPQHF.

To note about this clonotype: A read error may explain this, as a much larger clone is one base away. The rearrangement links TRBV20-1 to TRBJ2-1; 11 bases agree with TRBD2. The CDR3 sequence is 16 residues long. Germline V gene data show CDR1 as DFQATT and CDR2 as SNEGSKA (reference sequence). CDR3 nucleotides: TGCTGTGCTAGAGGGCCGGGACTAGCGGCTTACAATGAGCAGTTCTTC. This sequence encodes CCARGPGLAAYNEQFF.

The J gene is TRBJ2-2, the V gene TRBV7-8; 8 bases align to TRBD2. With 5 bases clipped from V and 6 bases from J, the junction kept 14 bases outside the gene matches. The CDR3 has 17 amino acids. From germline, CDR1 is SGHVS and CDR2 FQNEAQ. Written as DNA, the CDR3 is TGTGCCAGCAGCACACTAATCGGACTAGCAGTGGCCGGGGAGCTGTTTTTT. Amino acid sequence: CASSTLIGLAVAGELFF.

Worth noting for this clonotype: A much larger clone lies one base from this, so it may be a read error. The chain combines TRBV2 with TRBJ2-7, with D hard to call. Looked up from germline, CDR1 is SNHLY and CDR2 is FYNNEI. CDR3 size: 16 residues. The V gene lost 7 bases and the J gene lost 0 bases, with 19 bases spanning the gap. The CDR3 sequence: CASIAMPVYHSYEQYF. In DNA form, the CDR3 reads TGTGCCAGCATTGCGATGCCGGTCTACCACTCCTACGAGCAGTACTTC.

This clonotype was observed at least ten times. V gene TRBV20-1 combines with J gene TRBJ2-7; TRBD2 might be the D (5 bases). The CDR3 totals 14 residues. CDR1 and CDR2 (germline): DFQATT, SNEGSKA (reference sequence). The V end lost 1 base, the J end lost 7 bases, and 17 bases lay between the germline ends. CDR3 residues: CSARAPLLVREQYF. In nucleotides, the CDR3 is TGCAGTGCTAGAGCCCCCCTACTAGTTAGAGAGCAGTACTTC.

This clonotype was picked up many times. The chain is built from TRBV5-1 and TRBJ2-7; D possibly corresponds to TRBD2 (6 bases). The CDR3 loop spans 14 amino acids. V shed 0 bases and J shed 2 bases, with 9 bases lying between them. Germline CDR1 and CDR2: SGHRS and YFSETQ. The CDR3 coding sequence is TGCGCCAGCAGCTTGGATGCGGGAACCTACGAGCAGTACTTC. Translated, it gives CASSLDAGTYEQYF.

This clonotype was recorded at least ten times. This chain connects TRBV11-2 to TRBJ2-7, with unresolved D. V lost 0 bases and J 0 bases, leaving 6 bases between the germline ends. The CDR3 runs to 14 residues. The germline CDR1 and CDR2 sequences are SGHAT and FQNNGV. CDR3: CASSLEGYSYEQYF. CDR3 nucleotides: TGTGCCAGCAGCTTAGAGGGGTACTCCTACGAGCAGTACTTC.

This clonotype was detected a few times. The genes are TRBV7-9 and TRBJ2-7; the D call may be TRBD1 or TRBD2 (5 bases each). Between the trimmed V and J ends, which lost 3 bases and 2 bases, there was a span of 14 bases. The germline V gene has CDR1 SEHNR and CDR2 FQNEAQ (reference sequence). The CDR3 extends over 15 amino acids. The CDR3 spells CASSFTGTGTYEQYF. DNA for the CDR3: TGTGCCAGCAGCTTTACCGGGACGGGCACCTACGAGCAGTACTTC.

This chain links TRBV5-1 with TRBJ2-1; the match to TRBD1 covers 7 bases. CDR1 and CDR2 from the germline V gene are SGHRS and YFSETQ. This CDR3 spans 14 amino acids. V trimming: 4 bases; J trimming: 7 bases; junction bases outside the gene matches: 8. The CDR3 is CASSPGQVTNEQFF. DNA of the CDR3: TGCGCCAGCAGCCCCGGACAGGTAACTAATGAGCAGTTCTTC.

The genes are TRBV20-1 and TRBJ1-5, with 8 bases matching TRBD1. The V and J ends lost 5 bases and 6 bases, in that order; junction bases with no gene match: 3. The germline V gene encodes CDR1 DFQATT and CDR2 SNEGSKA (reference sequence). The CDR3 length is 12 residues. CDR3 amino acids: CSARQGFQPQHF. In DNA form, the CDR3 reads TGCAGTGCTCGACAGGGGTTTCAGCCCCAGCATTTT.

In its sample, this clonotype was seen many times. The V and J genes are TRBV14 and TRBJ2-1; D is uncertain. V was shortened by 5 bases and J by 5 bases, with 10 bases between the two germline ends. This CDR3 contains 13 residues. Germline lookup yields CDR1 SGHDN and CDR2 FVKESK. This CDR3 reads CASSARGDNEQFF. Here the CDR3 DNA reads TGTGCCAGCAGCGCACGCGGCGACAATGAGCAGTTCTTC.

The CDR3 region has the DNA TGTGCCATCAGTGCCACAGGGGACTATGGCTACACCTTC. Its protein is CAISATGDYGYTF. The chain recombines TRBV10-3 with TRBJ1-2; 7 nucleotides line up with TRBD1. Looked up from germline, CDR1 is ENHRY and CDR2 is SYGVKD. With V trimmed by 4 bases and J by 3 bases, 2 bases remained unmatched. The CDR3 is 13 amino acids.

This clonotype was found many times. V and J are TRBV20-1 and TRBJ2-1; 12 nucleotides line up with TRBD2. J lost 4 bases, V lost 4 bases, and 11 bases had no gene match. CDR3 length: 17 residues. Germline loops: CDR1 DFQATT, CDR2 SNEGSKA (reference sequence). The CDR3 spells CSAKGTSGPRLYNEQFF. CDR3 DNA sequence: TGCAGTGCTAAGGGGACTAGCGGGCCAAGACTGTACAATGAGCAGTTCTTC.

This clonotype was recorded at least ten times. This rearrangement joins TRBV10-3 to TRBJ2-3, with 7 bases that match TRBD1. J lost 0 bases, V lost 10 bases, and 10 bases had no gene match. The CDR3 length is 15 residues. Looked up from germline, CDR1 is ENHRY and CDR2 is SYGVKD. This CDR3 reads CATPRDSSSTDTQYF. Written as DNA, the CDR3 is TGTGCCACTCCTAGGGACAGCTCTAGCACAGATACGCAGTATTTT.

This clonotype was counted a few times. V usage is TRBV7-2 and J usage is TRBJ2-7; the match to TRBD1 covers 7 bases. V was pared by 4 bases and J by 3 bases, with 15 bases of the junction left unmatched. Germline CDR1 is SGHTA and CDR2 is FQGNSA. CDR3 length: 17 amino acids. Here the CDR3 reads CASSSPVVTGVDYEQYF. In DNA form, the CDR3 reads TGTGCCAGCAGCTCCCCGGTCGTCACAGGGGTTGACTACGAGCAGTACTTC.

The CDR3 reads CASSGANQPQHF. CDR3 DNA sequence: TGTGCCAGCAGCGGGGCTAATCAGCCCCAGCATTTT. The chain joins TRBV12-3 or TRBV12-4 to TRBJ1-5; a possible D gene is TRBD1 (5 bases). V was clipped by 6 bases and J by 4 bases, with 7 bases between them. This CDR3 has 12 residues.

This chain joins TRBV27 and TRBJ1-2; a weak D match, TRBD1 (6 bases). V was pared by 3 bases and J by 1 base, with 9 bases between. CDR3 size: 14 residues. The germline gives CDR1 MNHEY, CDR2 SMNVEV (reference sequence). For the CDR3, the DNA is TGTGCCAGCAGTTTGACAGGTTTTAACTATGGCTACACCTTC. It translates to CASSLTGFNYGYTF.

J is TRBJ1-2 and V is TRBV4-3, with D perhaps TRBD1 (6 bases). V dropped 4 bases and J dropped 4 bases, with 16 bases sitting between them. The CDR3 is 15 amino acids. Germline assignment: CDR1 LGHNA and CDR2 YSLEER. CDR3 amino acids: CASSPGLQGIYGYTF. The CDR3 bases are TGCGCCAGCAGCCCCGGCTTACAGGGAATCTATGGCTACACCTTC.